Detailed here is one TCR beta chain. What it recognizes is unknown. The sample originates from a study of cytomegalovirus exposure and HLA in healthy donors. Study context: The same platform used for the roughly 600 first-cohort repertoires was also used for the 90 to 150 validation repertoires, as a later analysis reported. Findings and caveats of the study: The authors enumerated some 160 TCR beta chains as linked to cytomegalovirus. It was reported that the classifier diagnosed cytomegalovirus status with high specificity and sensitivity in both the original and validation cohorts. Specific recognition of CMV antigens was confirmed in vitro for three chains (all CMV-associated).

Sequenced by immunoSEQ multiplex PCR; TCRdb stores in-frame clones only, minus some. This sample yields over 80,000 clones, of which roughly 85% are seen a single time; roughly 22% belongs to the top ten. The sequence derives from a young man in good health and CMV-seropositive. The material sequenced was PBMCs.

The CDR3 DNA reads as TGCGCCAGCAGCCATGGACAGGGGGCGCTTAGGTATTCGTACGGGGCCAACGTCCTGACTTTC. It translates to CASSHGQGALRYSYGANVLTF. V and J are TRBV4-1 and TRBJ2-6, with 11 bases aligning to TRBD1. V was pared by 3 bases and J by 4 bases, with 17 bases of the junction left unmatched. Germline V gives CDR1 MGHRA, CDR2 YSYEKL. The CDR3 sequence is 21 residues long.